The 18 T cell receptor beta chains listed next were all sequenced from one sample in a study of cytomegalovirus exposure and HLA in healthy donors. Primers: 60 Vbeta forward and 13 Jbeta reverse. Clones were read by immunoSEQ multiplex PCR, and TCRdb kept only the in-frame ones, dropping some. The table shows about 190,000 clones, with over 70% occurring only once. Specimen: PBMCs. These TCRs come from a woman aged 18-30 years in good health and CMV-seronegative.

This chain uses TRBV7-2 with TRBJ1-2, with D possibly TRBD1 on 6 matching bases. The CDR3 has 14 amino acids. Germline V gene lookup returns CDR1 SGHTA and CDR2 FQGNSA. Between the trimmed V and J ends, which lost 5 bases and 7 bases, there was a span of 17 bases. CDR3 sequence (DNA): TGTGCCAGCAGCCCTGGACAGCCTAGGAGTGGCTACACCTTC. Its translation is CASSPGQPRSGYTF. Together with reference TRBV7-2 and TRBJ1-2, the CDR3 gives the full variable domain: GAGVSQSPSNKVTEKGKDVELRCDPISGHTALYWYRQSLGQGLEFLIYFQGNSAPDKSGLPSDRFSAERTGGSVSTLTIQRTQQEDSAVYLCASSPGQPRSGYTFGSGTRLTVV.

This clone occurred a few times. V and J are TRBV28 and TRBJ1-1, with a weak D call TRBD1 (6 bases). CDR3 length equals 15 residues. Trimming took off 5 bases at V and 1 base at J, with 14 bases between the two ends. Germline V lookup: CDR1 MDHEN, CDR2 SYDVKM. CDR3 sequence (DNA): TGTGCCAGCAGTCCCCCCGGCAGGGGGAACACTGAAGCTTTCTTT. Translated: CASSPPGRGNTEAFF.

The chain couples TRBV6-1 to TRBJ1-2, with 7 bases fitting TRBD1. There are 14 residues in the CDR3. Germline CDR1 reads MNHNS; CDR2 reads SASEGT. V shed 2 bases, J shed 3 bases, and the junction held 3 bases outside the gene matches. This chain's CDR3 is CASSERTGHYGYTF. CDR3 bases: TGTGCCAGCAGTGAAAGGACAGGACACTATGGCTACACCTTC.

The chain links TRBV9 to TRBJ1-1; D is undetermined. This CDR3 spans 15 amino acids. Germline assignment: CDR1 SGDLS and CDR2 YYNGEE. V was trimmed by 0 bases and J by 0 bases, leaving 9 bases between them. In DNA, the CDR3 is TGTGCCAGCAGCGTAGGAGTGGAGGTGAACACTGAAGCTTTCTTT. This sequence encodes CASSVGVEVNTEAFF.

The chain recombines TRBV12-5 with TRBJ1-3; possibly TRBD1 for D (5 bases). V lost 3 bases and J lost 0, with 12 bases in between. Germline CDR1 is LGHNT and CDR2 is FRNRAP. This CDR3 contains 16 residues. Here the CDR3 reads CASGLVGGYSGNTIYF. In nucleotides, the CDR3 is TGTGCTAGTGGTTTAGTGGGGGGGTACTCTGGAAACACCATATATTTT.

This clone was observed a few times. The V call is TRBV5-1, the J call TRBJ2-3; TRBD2 aligns across 11 bases. The CDR3 runs 15 residues. V shed 5 bases and J 2 bases; nucleotides not matched to a gene: 4. Germline V gene lookup returns CDR1 SGHRS and CDR2 YFSETQ. The CDR3 loop reads CASRASGGNTDTQYF. The CDR3 DNA follows: TGCGCCAGCAGGGCTAGCGGGGGGAACACAGATACGCAGTATTTT. The variable domain in full, with the rest retrieved from reference TRBV5-1 and TRBJ2-3, is KAGVTQTPRYLIKTRGQQVTLSCSPISGHRSVSWYQQTPGQGLQFLFEYFSETQRNKGNFPGRFSGRQFSNSRSEMNVSTLELGDSALYLCASRASGGNTDTQYFGPGTRLTVL.

The rearrangement joins TRBV15 to TRBJ1-1, with D perhaps TRBD1 (5 bases). Germline V CDR1 and CDR2: LNHNV, YYDKDF (reference sequence). The CDR3 extends over 14 amino acids. V lost 0 bases, J lost 6 bases, and 11 bases lay in between. As DNA, the CDR3 is TGTGCCACCAGCAGAGATCGTCTAGGGGCTGAAGCTTTCTTT. It is translated as CATSRDRLGAEAFF.

This clone was picked up one time. The chain joins TRBV9 to TRBJ2-7, with 7 bases that match TRBD1. The CDR3 has 15 residues. The germline CDR1 and CDR2 sequences are SGDLS and YYNGEE. Trimming removed 3 bases from V and 5 bases from J; junction bases left unmatched: 11. For the CDR3, the DNA is TGTGCCAGCAGCGCAAAACAGGGGAAGGGCCACGAGCAGTACTTC. This codes for CASSAKQGKGHEQYF.

This chain links TRBV5-1 with TRBJ2-5; 11 positions match TRBD2. The CDR3 runs 14 residues. J lost 4 bases, V lost 7 bases, and 6 bases had no gene match. CDR1 SGHRS and CDR2 YFSETQ come from the germline V gene. CDR3: CASGTSGHIETQYF. CDR3 DNA sequence: TGCGCCAGCGGGACTAGCGGACATATAGAGACCCAGTACTTC.

CDR3 sequence reads: CASSFETGRSNQPQHF. As DNA, the CDR3 is TGTGCCAGCAGTTTCGAGACAGGGAGAAGCAATCAGCCCCAGCATTTT. The rearrangement joins TRBV6-6 to TRBJ1-5, with 7 positions matching TRBD1. The CDR3 has 16 amino acids. J lost 1 base, V lost 4 bases, and 7 bases had no gene match. Germline V CDR1 and CDR2: MNHNY, SVGAGI (reference sequence).

V usage is TRBV15 and J usage is TRBJ2-2; TRBD2 matches at 7 bases. CDR1 is LNHNV, CDR2 YYDKDF, per germline (reference sequence). The V segment lost 3 bases and the J segment 0 bases; nucleotides outside the gene matches: 10. CDR3 length equals 18 residues. CDR3 loop: CATSRRPGLLSNTGELFF. CDR3 bases: TGTGCCACCAGCAGGCGACCGGGACTACTTTCGAACACCGGGGAGCTGTTTTTT.

The CDR3 here is CASSEGTGVNEQFF. The CDR3 DNA is TGTGCCAGCAGTGAAGGGACAGGGGTCAATGAGCAGTTCTTC. The rearrangement joins TRBV25-1 to TRBJ2-1; 10 positions match TRBD1. CDR1 and CDR2 (germline): MGHDK, SYGVNS. V lost 2 bases to trimming and J lost 6 bases; unmatched junction nucleotides: 1. This CDR3 is built from 14 residues. Using reference TRBV25-1 and TRBJ2-1 for the parts outside the CDR3, the full variable domain is EADIYQTPRYLVIGTGKKITLECSQTMGHDKMYWYQQDPGMELHLIHYSYGVNSTEKGDLSSESTVSRIRTEHFPLTLESARPSHTSQYLCASSEGTGVNEQFFGPGTRLTVL.

CDR3 nucleotides: TGTGCCAGCCTTCGCGCCAGCACAGATACGCAGTATTTT. Its protein is CASLRASTDTQYF. The J gene is TRBJ2-3, the V gene TRBV28; D call uncertain. In germline, CDR1 is MDHEN, CDR2 SYDVKM. The CDR3 loop spans 13 amino acids. Trimming took off 8 bases at V and 0 bases at J, with 9 bases between the two ends. Using reference TRBV28 and TRBJ2-3 for the parts outside the CDR3, the full variable domain is DVKVTQSSRYLVKRTGEKVFLECVQDMDHENMFWYRQDPGLGLRLIYFSYDVKMKEKGDIPEGYSVSREKKERFSLILESASTNQTSMYLCASLRASTDTQYFGPGTRLTVL.

The chain uses TRBV4-1 and TRBJ1-1; no clear D. CDR1 is MGHRA, CDR2 YSYEKL, per germline. V lost 1 base and J 1 base, leaving 10 bases between the germline ends. The CDR3 is made up of 15 amino acids. The CDR3 loop reads CASSQVSSGNTEAFF. The CDR3 DNA is TGCGCCAGCAGCCAAGTCAGTTCGGGGAACACTGAAGCTTTCTTT.

The chain uses TRBV5-4 and TRBJ2-5; D is perhaps TRBD2 (5 bases). The DNA matches TRBJ2-7 better at its end, which makes the J call doubtful. CDR1 is SGHNT, CDR2 YYREEE, per germline (reference sequence). This CDR3 region has 16 residues. As DNA, the CDR3 is TGTGCCAGCAGCTTGGGTGGAGGTACTAGCTCCTACGAGCAGTACTTC. This sequence encodes CASSLGGGTSSYEQYF.

This sequence joins TRBV7-3 and TRBJ1-6, with D uncertain. The V end was cut by 1 base, the J end by 5 bases, with 9 bases between. CDR1 is SGHTA, CDR2 FQGTGA, per germline. The CDR3 is 15 amino acids. The CDR3 DNA follows: TGTGCCAGCAGCTTAATGGCCAGTGATAATTCACCCCTCCACTTT. Translated: CASSLMASDNSPLHF.

The rearrangement uses TRBV25-1 and TRBJ1-2; D gene uncertain. CDR1 is MGHDK, CDR2 SYGVNS, per germline. This CDR3 comprises 14 residues. Between the trimmed V and J ends, which lost 2 bases and 2 bases, there was a span of 9 bases. This CDR3 reads CASSEREVNYGYTF. CDR3 coding DNA: TGTGCCAGCAGTGAACGGGAGGTAAACTATGGCTACACCTTC.

This clone was seen more than once but under ten times. V is TRBV4-1 and J is TRBJ1-4, with D uncertain. The CDR3 covers 13 residues. With 3 bases removed from V and 5 bases from J, the gap between germline ends came to 7 bases. In germline, CDR1 is MGHRA, CDR2 YSYEKL. The CDR3 region is CASSQALNEKLFF. The CDR3 DNA reads TGCGCCAGCAGCCAGGCCCTCAATGAAAAACTGTTTTTT.